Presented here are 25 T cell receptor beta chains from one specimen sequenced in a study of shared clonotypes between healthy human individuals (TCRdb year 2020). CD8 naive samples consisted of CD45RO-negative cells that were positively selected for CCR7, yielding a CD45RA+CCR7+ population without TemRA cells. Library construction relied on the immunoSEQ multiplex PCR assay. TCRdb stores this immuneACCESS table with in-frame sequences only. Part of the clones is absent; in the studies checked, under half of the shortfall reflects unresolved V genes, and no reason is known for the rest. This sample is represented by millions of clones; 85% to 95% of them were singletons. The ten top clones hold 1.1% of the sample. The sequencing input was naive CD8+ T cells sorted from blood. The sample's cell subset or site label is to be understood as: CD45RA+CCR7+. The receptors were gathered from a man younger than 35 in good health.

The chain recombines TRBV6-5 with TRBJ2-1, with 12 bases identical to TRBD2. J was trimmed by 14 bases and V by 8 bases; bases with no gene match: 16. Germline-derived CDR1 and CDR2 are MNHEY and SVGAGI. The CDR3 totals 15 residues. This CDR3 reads CASLPYPLAGGREFF. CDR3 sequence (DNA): TGTGCCAGCCTTCCTTACCCCCTAGCGGGAGGGAGGGAGTTCTTC.

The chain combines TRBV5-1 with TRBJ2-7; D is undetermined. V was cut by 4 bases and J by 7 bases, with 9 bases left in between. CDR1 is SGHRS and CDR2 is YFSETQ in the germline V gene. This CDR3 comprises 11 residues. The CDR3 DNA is TGCGCCAGCAGCACGGATGAGGAGCAGTACTTC. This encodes CASSTDEEQYF.

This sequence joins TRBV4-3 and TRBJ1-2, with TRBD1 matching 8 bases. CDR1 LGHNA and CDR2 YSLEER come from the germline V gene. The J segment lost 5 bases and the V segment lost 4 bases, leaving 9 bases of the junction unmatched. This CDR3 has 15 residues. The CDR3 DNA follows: TGCGCCAGCAGCCCATCGATTACAGGGGGGTATGGCTACACCTTC. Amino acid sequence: CASSPSITGGYGYTF.

The CDR3 is CASSPLTGPNTEAFF. For the CDR3, the DNA is TGTGCCAGCAGCCCCCTCACAGGACCGAACACTGAAGCTTTCTTT. The chain couples TRBV9 to TRBJ1-1, with a possible D match to TRBD1 (5 bases). This CDR3 region has 15 residues. Germline CDR1 SGDLS, CDR2 YYNGEE. Trimming removed 4 bases from V and 1 base from J, with 14 bases in between.

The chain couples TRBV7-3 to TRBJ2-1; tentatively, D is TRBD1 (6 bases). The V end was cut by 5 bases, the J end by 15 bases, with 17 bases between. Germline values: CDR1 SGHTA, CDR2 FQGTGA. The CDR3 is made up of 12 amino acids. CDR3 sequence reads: CASSPDSSYLFF. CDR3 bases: TGTGCCAGCAGCCCGGACAGTAGTTATCTGTTCTTC. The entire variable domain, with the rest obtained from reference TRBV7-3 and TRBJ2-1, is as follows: GAGVSQTPSNKVTEKGKYVELRCDPISGHTALYWYRQSLGQGPEFLIYFQGTGAADDSGLPNDRFFAVRPEGSVSTLKIQRTERGDSAVYLCASSPDSSYLFFGPGTRLTVL.

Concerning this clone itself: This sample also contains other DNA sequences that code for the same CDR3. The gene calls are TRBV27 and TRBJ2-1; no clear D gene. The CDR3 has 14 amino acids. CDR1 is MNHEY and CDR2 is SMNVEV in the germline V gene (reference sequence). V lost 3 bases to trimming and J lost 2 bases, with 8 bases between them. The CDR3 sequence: CASSFRGPYNEQFF. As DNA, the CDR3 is TGTGCCAGCAGTTTTCGAGGACCCTACAATGAGCAGTTCTTC.

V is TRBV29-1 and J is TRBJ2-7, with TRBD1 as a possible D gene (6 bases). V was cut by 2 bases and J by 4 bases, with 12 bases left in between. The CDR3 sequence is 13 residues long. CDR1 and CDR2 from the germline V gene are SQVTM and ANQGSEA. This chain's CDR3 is CSVEFPGAYEQYF. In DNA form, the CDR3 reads TGCAGCGTTGAATTCCCAGGGGCATACGAGCAGTACTTC.

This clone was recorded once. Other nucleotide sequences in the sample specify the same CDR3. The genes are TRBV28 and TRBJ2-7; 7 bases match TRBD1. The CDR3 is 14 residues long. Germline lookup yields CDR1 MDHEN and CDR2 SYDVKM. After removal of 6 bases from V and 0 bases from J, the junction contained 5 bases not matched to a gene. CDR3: CASSRTGGSYEQYF. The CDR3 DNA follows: TGTGCCAGCAGCCGGACAGGCGGCTCCTACGAGCAGTACTTC. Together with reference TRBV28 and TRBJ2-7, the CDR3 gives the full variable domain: DVKVTQSSRYLVKRTGEKVFLECVQDMDHENMFWYRQDPGLGLRLIYFSYDVKMKEKGDIPEGYSVSREKKERFSLILESASTNQTSMYLCASSRTGGSYEQYFGPGTRLTVT.

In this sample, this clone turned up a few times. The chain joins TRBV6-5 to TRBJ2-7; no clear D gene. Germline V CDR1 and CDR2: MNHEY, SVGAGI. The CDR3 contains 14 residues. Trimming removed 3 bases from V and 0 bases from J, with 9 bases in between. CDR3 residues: CASSYGMGSYEQYF. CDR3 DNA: TGTGCCAGCAGTTATGGAATGGGCTCCTACGAGCAGTACTTC.

The CDR3, as DNA: TGTGCCAGCAGACCCTTAGCGGGGGGCATATACAATGAGCAGTTCTTC. Residues: CASRPLAGGIYNEQFF. The chain has TRBV7-9 and TRBJ2-1; 10 bases are shared with TRBD2. The germline gives CDR1 SEHNR, CDR2 FQNEAQ (reference sequence). The CDR3 is 16 amino acids. V shed 6 bases, J shed 4 bases, and the junction held 9 bases outside the gene matches.

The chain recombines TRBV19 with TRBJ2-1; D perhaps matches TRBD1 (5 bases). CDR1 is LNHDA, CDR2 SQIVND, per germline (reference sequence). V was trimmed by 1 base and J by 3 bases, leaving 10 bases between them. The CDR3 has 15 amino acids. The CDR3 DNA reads TGTGCCAGTAGTATAGTGGCAGGGTACTACAATGAGCAGTTCTTC. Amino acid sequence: CASSIVAGYYNEQFF.

The DNA of the CDR3 is TGCGCCAGCAGCCAAGAAGCGGACACCGCCTACGAGCAGTACTTC. Amino acid sequence: CASSQEADTAYEQYF. The chain uses TRBV4-1 and TRBJ2-7; D possibly matches TRBD1 or TRBD2 (5 bases each). Germline CDR1 reads MGHRA; CDR2 reads YSYEKL. V was cut by 0 bases and J by 2 bases, with 11 bases left in between. There are 15 residues in the CDR3.

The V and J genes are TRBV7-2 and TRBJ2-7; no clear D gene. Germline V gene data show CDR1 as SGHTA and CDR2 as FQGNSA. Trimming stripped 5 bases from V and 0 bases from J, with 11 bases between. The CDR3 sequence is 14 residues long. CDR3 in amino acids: CASSTQGPSYEQYF. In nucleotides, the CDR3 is TGTGCCAGCAGCACCCAAGGGCCCTCCTACGAGCAGTACTTC.

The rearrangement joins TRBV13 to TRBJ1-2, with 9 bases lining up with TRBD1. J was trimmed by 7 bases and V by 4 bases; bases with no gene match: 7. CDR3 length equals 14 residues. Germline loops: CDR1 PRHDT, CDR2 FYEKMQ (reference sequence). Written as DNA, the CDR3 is TGTGCCAGCAGCTCTACCGGGACAGGGACTGGCTACACCTTC. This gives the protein CASSSTGTGTGYTF.

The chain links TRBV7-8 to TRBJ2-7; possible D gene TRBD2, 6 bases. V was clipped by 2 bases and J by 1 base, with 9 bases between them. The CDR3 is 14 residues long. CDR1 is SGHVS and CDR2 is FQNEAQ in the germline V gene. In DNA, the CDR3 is TGTGCCAGCAGCTTAAATAGCGGATCCTACGAGCAGTACTTC. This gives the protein CASSLNSGSYEQYF.

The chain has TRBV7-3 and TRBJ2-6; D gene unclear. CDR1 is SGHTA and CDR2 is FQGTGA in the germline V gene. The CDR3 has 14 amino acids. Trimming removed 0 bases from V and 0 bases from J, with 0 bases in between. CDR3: CASSLTSGANVLTF. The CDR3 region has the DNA TGTGCCAGCAGCTTAACCTCTGGGGCCAACGTCCTGACTTTC.

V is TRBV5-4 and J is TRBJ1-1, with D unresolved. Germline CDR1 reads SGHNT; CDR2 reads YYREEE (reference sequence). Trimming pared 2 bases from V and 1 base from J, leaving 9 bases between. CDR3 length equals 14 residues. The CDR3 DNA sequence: TGTGCCAGCAGCTTACAGCGGGAGAACACTGAAGCTTTCTTT. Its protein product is CASSLQRENTEAFF.

The CDR3 protein is CASSQVESGRMGELFF. As DNA, the CDR3 is TGCGCCAGCAGCCAAGTGGAAAGCGGGAGAATGGGGGAGCTGTTTTTT. The gene calls are TRBV4-1 and TRBJ2-2, with TRBD2 identical over 8 bases. With 1 base clipped from V and 8 bases from J, the junction kept 9 bases outside the gene matches. The CDR3 loop spans 16 amino acids. Germline-derived CDR1 and CDR2 are MGHRA and YSYEKL.

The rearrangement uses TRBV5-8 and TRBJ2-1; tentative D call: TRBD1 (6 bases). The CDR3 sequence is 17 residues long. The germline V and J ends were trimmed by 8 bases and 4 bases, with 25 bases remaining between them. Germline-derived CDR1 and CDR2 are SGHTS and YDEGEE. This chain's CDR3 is CASRDKAWTALYNEQFF. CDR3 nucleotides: TGTGCCAGTCGTGATAAAGCGTGGACAGCTTTATACAATGAGCAGTTCTTC.

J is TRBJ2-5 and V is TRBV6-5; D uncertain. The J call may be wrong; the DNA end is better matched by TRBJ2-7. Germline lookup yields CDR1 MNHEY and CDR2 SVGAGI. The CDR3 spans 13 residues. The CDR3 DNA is TGTGCCAGCAGTTACGCCCGCCGCGACGAGCAGTACTTC. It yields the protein CASSYARRDEQYF.

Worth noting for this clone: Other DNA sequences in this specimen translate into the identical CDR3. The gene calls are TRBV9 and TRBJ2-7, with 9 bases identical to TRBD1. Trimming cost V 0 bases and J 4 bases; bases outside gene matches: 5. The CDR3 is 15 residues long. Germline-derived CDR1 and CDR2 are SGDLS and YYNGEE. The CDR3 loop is CASSVEGTGMYEQYF. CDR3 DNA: TGTGCCAGCAGCGTAGAGGGGACAGGGATGTACGAGCAGTACTTC.

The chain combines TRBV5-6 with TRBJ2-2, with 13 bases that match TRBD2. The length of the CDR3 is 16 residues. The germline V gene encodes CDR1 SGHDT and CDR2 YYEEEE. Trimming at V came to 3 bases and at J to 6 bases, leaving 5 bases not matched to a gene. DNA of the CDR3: TGTGCCAGCAGCTGGGGACTAGCGGGAATCGCCGGGGAGCTGTTTTTT. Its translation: CASSWGLAGIAGELFF.

Here the CDR3 reads CASSYGPEQFF. The CDR3 nucleotides read TGTGCCAGCAGTTACGGCCCCGAGCAGTTCTTC. The chain combines TRBV6-6 with TRBJ2-1; D remains unclear. The CDR3 totals 11 residues. Germline-derived CDR1 and CDR2 are MNHNY and SVGAGI (reference sequence). The V gene lost 2 bases and the J gene lost 10 bases, with 6 bases spanning the gap.

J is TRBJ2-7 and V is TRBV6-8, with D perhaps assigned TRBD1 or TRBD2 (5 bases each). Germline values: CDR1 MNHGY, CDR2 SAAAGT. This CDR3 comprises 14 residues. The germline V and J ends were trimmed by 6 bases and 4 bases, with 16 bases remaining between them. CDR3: CASSPWDQTYEQYF. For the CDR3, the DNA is TGTGCCAGCAGCCCCTGGGACCAGACTTACGAGCAGTACTTC.

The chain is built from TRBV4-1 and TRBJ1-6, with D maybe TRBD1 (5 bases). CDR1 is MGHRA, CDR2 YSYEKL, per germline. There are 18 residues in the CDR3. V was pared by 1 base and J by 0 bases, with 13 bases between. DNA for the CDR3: TGCGCCAGCAGCCAAGGATGGGACGCGAGCTCCTATAATTCACCCCTCCACTTT. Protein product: CASSQGWDASSYNSPLHF.